This T cell receptor (beta chain) came from a study of T cell responses to AZD1222 COVID-19 vaccine. Produced via immunoSEQ multiplex PCR; TCRdb's table is partial and in-frame only. The data show 130,000 or so clones, around 86% seen once. As regards this clone: The target antigen is unknown.

Second-dose schedules of about 4 or about 12 weeks were combined. Study-wide points: A mostly white British donor set with more females was recruited, and clonal diversity was possibly underestimated. Rises in breadth and depth of Spike-specific TCRs came after two AZD1222 doses.

Source: peripheral blood, taken 28 days after the second AZD1222 dose. This clonotype was obtained from an adult who received the AZD1222 COVID-19 vaccine.

DNA for the CDR3: TGTGCCAGCAGCCGTTTAGGGACAGGGACCTCTGGGGCCAACGTCCTGACTTTC. This gives the protein CASSRLGTGTSGANVLTF. The J gene is TRBJ2-6, the V gene TRBV7-9; 9 nucleotides match TRBD1. J gave up 0 bases and V 5 bases, and 8 bases lay outside the gene matches. Germline CDR1 and CDR2: SEHNR and FQNEAQ (reference sequence). The CDR3 runs to 18 residues.